This TCR beta chain was documented in a study of shared clonotypes between healthy human individuals. Across the study: For every donor, three CD4 naive, three CD4 memory, two CD8 naive and one CD8 memory plates were used.

This CDR3 region has 12 residues. The germline V and J ends were trimmed by 4 bases and 4 bases, with 6 bases remaining between them. Germline loops: CDR1 SGHAT, CDR2 FQDESV (reference sequence). Comment on this clone: Its antigen is unknown.

The assay was immunoSEQ multiplex PCR, and TCRdb's table has in-frame clones only and misses some. This repertoire shows around 600,000 clones, around 96% found once; its top ten account for about 0.11%. General study points: Genetic and exposure-history diversity was limited by the few donors. Generation of non-shared clonotypes was less probable than generation of clonotypes shared by all four donors.

The naive CD8 fraction comprised CD45RO-negative cells positively selected for CCR7 and excluded terminally differentiated effector memory CD45RA+ cells. This sequence joins TRBV11-1 and TRBJ2-3; possibly TRBD2 for D (5 bases). The clonotype was recovered from a young woman in good health. Sequencing was performed on naive CD8+ T cells sorted from blood. CDR3 DNA: TGTGCCAGCAGCTCGAGGGCAGATACGCAGTATTTT. Amino acids: CASSSRADTQYF.